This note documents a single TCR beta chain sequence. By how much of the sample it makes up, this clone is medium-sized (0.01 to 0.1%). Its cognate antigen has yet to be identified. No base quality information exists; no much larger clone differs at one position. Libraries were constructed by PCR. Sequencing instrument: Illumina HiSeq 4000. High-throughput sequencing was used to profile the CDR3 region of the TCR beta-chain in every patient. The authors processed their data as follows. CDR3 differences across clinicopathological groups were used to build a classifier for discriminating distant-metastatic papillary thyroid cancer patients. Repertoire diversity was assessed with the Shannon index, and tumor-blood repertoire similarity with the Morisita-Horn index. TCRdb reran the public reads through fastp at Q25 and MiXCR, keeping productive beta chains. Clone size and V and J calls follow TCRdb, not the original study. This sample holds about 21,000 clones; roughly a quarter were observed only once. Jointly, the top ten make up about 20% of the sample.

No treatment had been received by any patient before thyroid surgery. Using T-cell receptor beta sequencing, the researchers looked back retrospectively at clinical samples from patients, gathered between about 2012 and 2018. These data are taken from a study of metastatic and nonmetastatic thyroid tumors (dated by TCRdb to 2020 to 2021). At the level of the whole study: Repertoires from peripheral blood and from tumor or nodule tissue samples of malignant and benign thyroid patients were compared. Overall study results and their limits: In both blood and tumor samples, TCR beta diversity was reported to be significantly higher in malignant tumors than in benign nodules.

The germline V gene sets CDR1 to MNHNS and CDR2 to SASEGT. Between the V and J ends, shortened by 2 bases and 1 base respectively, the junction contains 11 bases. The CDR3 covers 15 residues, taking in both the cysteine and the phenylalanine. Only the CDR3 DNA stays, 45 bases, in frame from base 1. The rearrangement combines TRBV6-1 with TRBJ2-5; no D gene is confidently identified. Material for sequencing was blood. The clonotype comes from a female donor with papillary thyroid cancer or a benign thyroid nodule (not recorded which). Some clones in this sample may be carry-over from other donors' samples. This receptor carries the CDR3 CASSESPARQETQYF. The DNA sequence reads TGTGCCAGCAGTGAATCCCCAGCGCGCCAAGAGACCCAGTACTTC.